This passage covers 32 T cell receptor beta chains from one sample sequenced in a study of blood T cell repertoires in COVID-19. The protocol was immunoSEQ multiplex PCR, while the TCRdb copy is restricted to in-frame clones and leaves out a portion. This sample has hundreds of thousands of clones, with 87% found just once. Sequences were obtained from peripheral blood. The receptors here all came from a man between 18 and 35 years old with active or convalescent COVID-19.

The V and J genes are TRBV6-6 and TRBJ1-1; TRBD1 might be the D (5 bases). The V gene's germline CDR1 is MNHNY and CDR2 SVGAGI (reference sequence). Trimming shortened V by 6 bases and J by 1 base, and 9 bases separated the two germline ends. The CDR3 is made up of 13 amino acids. The CDR3 DNA is TGTGCCAGCAGGGAAACAGGGAACACTGAAGCTTTCTTT. Its protein is CASRETGNTEAFF.

The CDR3 DNA reads TGTGCCAGCAGCAAAGCGCTTGATGAGGTACAGGGGGCAAACTATCAGCCCCAGCATTTT. Protein sequence: CASSKALDEVQGANYQPQHF. This chain uses TRBV21-1 with TRBJ1-5; the D call of TRBD1 is as the table states it, not checked on the DNA. TRBV21-1 is a listed pseudogene. This CDR3 is built from 20 residues.

This clone was counted a single time. The chain has TRBV4-1 and TRBJ2-7; tentatively, D is TRBD2 (6 bases). V lost 3 bases to trimming and J lost 5 bases, with 17 bases between them. CDR3 length equals 15 residues. From germline, CDR1 is MGHRA and CDR2 YSYEKL. CDR3 residues: CASSQAVGEVHEQYF. The CDR3, as DNA: TGCGCCAGCAGCCAGGCGGTAGGGGAGGTCCACGAGCAGTACTTC.

The chain combines TRBV12-3 or TRBV12-4 with TRBJ2-1, with D unresolved. V lost 5 bases, J lost 3 bases, and 2 bases lay in between. The CDR3 covers 11 residues. The DNA for the CDR3 is TGTGCCAGCAGTCACTACAATGAGCAGTTCTTC. Amino acid sequence: CASSHYNEQFF.

This chain connects TRBV19 to TRBJ2-1; 7 nucleotides agree with TRBD2. The V gene end was trimmed by 3 bases and the J gene end by 7 bases; junction bases not matched to a gene: 6. The CDR3 length is 14 residues. CDR1 and CDR2 from the germline V gene are LNHDA and SQIVND (reference sequence). In DNA form, the CDR3 reads TGTGCCAGTAGTATGGGAGGGAGAGGGAATGAGCAGTTCTTC. This encodes CASSMGGRGNEQFF.

This clone is a singleton in its sample. The chain joins TRBV11-2 to TRBJ2-5; D unclear. Trimming shortened V by 3 bases and J by 0 bases, and 20 bases separated the two germline ends. This CDR3 is 18 amino acids long. Germline-derived CDR1 and CDR2 are SGHAT and FQNNGV. The CDR3 protein is CASSFGYPKTVYQETQYF. The DNA for the CDR3 is TGTGCCAGCAGCTTTGGGTATCCTAAAACAGTGTACCAAGAGACCCAGTACTTC.

This chain connects TRBV5-1 to TRBJ2-5, with D possibly being TRBD1 (5 bases). CDR1 is SGHRS and CDR2 is YFSETQ in the germline V gene. The CDR3 length is 13 residues. V was cut by 4 bases and J by 4 bases, with 11 bases left in between. CDR3 amino acids: CASSGRDAETQYF. The CDR3 coding sequence is TGCGCCAGCAGCGGCAGGGATGCAGAGACCCAGTACTTC.

This clone was detected once. A much larger clonotype is one base distant, so this may be a read error. This sample also contains other DNA sequences that code for the same CDR3. This rearrangement joins TRBV6-5 to TRBJ1-2; 7 bases are shared with TRBD1. J was trimmed by 4 bases and V by 6 bases; bases with no gene match: 2. Per germline, CDR1 MNHEY and CDR2 SVGAGI. This CDR3 is 12 amino acids long. The CDR3: CASRRDSYGYTF. The CDR3 bases are TGTGCCAGCAGGCGGGACAGCTATGGCTACACCTTC.

V and J are TRBV6-5 and TRBJ2-1, with TRBD1 matching 10 bases. The V gene's germline CDR1 is MNHEY and CDR2 SVGAGI. The CDR3 sequence is 15 residues long. With 2 bases clipped from V and 3 bases from J, the junction kept 1 base outside the gene matches. In nucleotides, the CDR3 is TGTGCCAGCAGTTACGGGGACAGGGGCTACAATGAGCAGTTCTTC. It is translated as CASSYGDRGYNEQFF.

The chain uses TRBV27 and TRBJ2-7, with TRBD1 matching 7 bases. The trim removed 5 bases at V and 6 bases at J, leaving 10 bases unmatched. From germline, CDR1 is MNHEY and CDR2 SMNVEV (reference sequence). This CDR3 has 14 amino acids. CDR3 DNA sequence: TGTGCCAGCAGTACCCAGGGGGAGATTGGCGAGCAGTACTTC. This gives the protein CASSTQGEIGEQYF.

This clone was counted a few times. The V gene is TRBV11-2, the J gene TRBJ2-3, with D unresolved. Germline-derived CDR1 and CDR2 are SGHAT and FQNNGV. The CDR3 sequence is 14 residues long. V was cut by 1 base and J by 7 bases, with 12 bases left in between. The DNA of the CDR3 is TGTGCCAGCAGCTTAGTTGTGGGCGTGAATACGCAGTATTTT. It is translated as CASSLVVGVNTQYF.

The chain recombines TRBV27 with TRBJ1-6; TRBD1 might be the D (5 bases). This CDR3 comprises 15 residues. CDR1 and CDR2 from the germline V gene are MNHEY and SMNVEV (reference sequence). V was shortened by 5 bases and J by 7 bases, with 15 bases between the two germline ends. CDR3 sequence reads: CASSPIGGGNSPLHF. CDR3 in DNA: TGTGCCAGCAGTCCCATCGGCGGGGGAAATTCACCCCTCCACTTT.

The chain recombines TRBV19 with TRBJ2-7; 12 positions agree with TRBD1. V shed 9 bases and J 3 bases; nucleotides not matched to a gene: 12. Germline CDR1 and CDR2: LNHDA and SQIVND (reference sequence). This CDR3 comprises 16 residues. CDR3 in DNA: TGTGCCAGGGGACAGGGGGCTCCAGCGGGAGGCTACGAGCAGTACTTC. Translated, it gives CARGQGAPAGGYEQYF.

This clone was observed once. The V and J genes are TRBV5-5 and TRBJ2-7; weak D call: TRBD1 (6 bases). Per the germline V gene, CDR1 is SGHKS and CDR2 is YYEKEE (reference sequence). With 4 bases removed from V and 1 base from J, the gap between germline ends came to 12 bases. This CDR3 region has 14 residues. The CDR3 spells CASSPRTVSYEQYF. In DNA form, the CDR3 reads TGTGCCAGCAGCCCCCGGACAGTATCCTACGAGCAGTACTTC.

The chain is built from TRBV5-1 and TRBJ2-7, with TRBD2 matching over 8 bases. J was trimmed by 4 bases and V by 6 bases; bases with no gene match: 6. CDR1 and CDR2 from the germline V gene are SGHRS and YFSETQ. The CDR3 is 13 residues long. CDR3 amino acids: CASTQGTSYEQYF. CDR3 DNA sequence: TGCGCCAGCACCCAGGGGACTAGTTACGAGCAGTACTTC.

The rearrangement uses TRBV11-2 and TRBJ2-3, with D perhaps matching TRBD2 (6 bases). The V gene lost 4 bases and the J gene lost 2 bases, with 7 bases spanning the gap. The CDR3 runs 13 residues. Germline lookup yields CDR1 SGHAT and CDR2 FQNNGV. CDR3 bases: TGTGCCAGCAGCTCGGGAGTCACAGATACGCAGTATTTT. Amino acid sequence: CASSSGVTDTQYF.

J is TRBJ1-4 and V is TRBV12-5; 8 nucleotides line up with TRBD1. The CDR3 runs 14 residues. The germline CDR1 and CDR2 sequences are LGHNT and FRNRAP. With 6 bases clipped from V and 8 bases from J, the junction kept 8 bases outside the gene matches. CDR3 nucleotides: TGTGCTAGTGGCCTAGGACAGGGAGTAGAAAAACTGTTTTTT. This translates into CASGLGQGVEKLFF.

The rearrangement joins TRBV5-8 to TRBJ2-2; 7 bases fit TRBD1. The V gene's germline CDR1 is SGHTS and CDR2 YDEGEE. There are 17 residues in the CDR3. V dropped 3 bases and J dropped 1; count of bases not matched to a gene: 9. CDR3 loop: CASSSRKRTGNTGELFF. In DNA form, the CDR3 reads TGTGCCAGCAGCTCCCGAAAACGGACAGGGAACACCGGGGAGCTGTTTTTT.

The rearrangement links TRBV25-1 to TRBJ1-6; possible D gene TRBD1, 5 bases. Germline values: CDR1 MGHDK, CDR2 SYGVNS. V lost 3 bases and J lost 6, with 9 bases in between. The CDR3 totals 14 residues. The CDR3 reads CASSDPGFNSPLHF. For the CDR3, the DNA is TGTGCCAGCAGTGACCCAGGGTTTAATTCACCCCTCCACTTT.

V gene TRBV27 combines with J gene TRBJ1-2; TRBD1 is a possible D gene (6 bases). CDR3 length: 13 amino acids. Germline-derived CDR1 and CDR2 are MNHEY and SMNVEV (reference sequence). V was shortened by 0 bases and J by 8 bases, with 10 bases between the two germline ends. CDR3 region: CASSLSSGVGYTF. The CDR3, as DNA: TGTGCCAGCAGTTTATCTTCAGGGGTAGGCTACACCTTC.

The chain combines TRBV12-3 or TRBV12-4 with TRBJ1-3; no reliable D call. V was clipped by 8 bases and J by 0 bases, with 5 bases between them. This CDR3 region has 12 residues. CDR3 sequence reads: CASRVSGNTIYF. The CDR3 nucleotides read TGTGCCAGCCGTGTCTCTGGAAACACCATATATTTT.

The chain links TRBV19 to TRBJ2-1; 8 bases are a match to TRBD1. CDR3 length equals 19 residues. Losses at the gene ends were 0 bases for V and 4 bases for J; bases not matched to a gene: 14. The germline V gene has CDR1 LNHDA and CDR2 SQIVND (reference sequence). CDR3: CASSIDTPYRDRTYNEQFF. DNA for the CDR3: TGTGCCAGTAGTATAGATACCCCTTATCGGGACAGGACTTACAATGAGCAGTTCTTC.

For this clone: Other nucleotide sequences from this sample produce the same CDR3. This chain uses TRBV18 with TRBJ1-6, with a possible D match to TRBD1 (6 bases). V lost 2 bases, J lost 7 bases, and 6 bases lay in between. Germline CDR1 reads KGHSH; CDR2 reads LQKENI. The CDR3 totals 13 residues. The CDR3 is CASSPGQNSPLHF. The CDR3 coding sequence is TGTGCCAGCTCACCAGGACAGAATTCACCCCTCCACTTT.

This chain connects TRBV18 to TRBJ1-5, with D tentatively TRBD1 (5 bases). V gave up 1 base and J gave up 5 bases, with 12 bases separating them. The CDR3 consists of 15 residues. CDR1 is KGHSH and CDR2 is LQKENI in the germline V gene. In DNA, the CDR3 is TGTGCCAGCTCACCACTCGGCAGGGTCGATCAGCCCCAGCATTTT. Amino acid sequence: CASSPLGRVDQPQHF.

This clone was seen only a few times. The chain links TRBV5-8 to TRBJ1-2; 11 bases map to TRBD1. The V gene end was trimmed by 5 bases and the J gene end by 5 bases; junction bases not matched to a gene: 5. Germline assignment: CDR1 SGHTS and CDR2 YDEGEE. This CDR3 contains 14 residues. In DNA form, the CDR3 reads TGTGCCAGCAGTACTGGACAGGGGGCATATGGCTACACCTTC. The encoded protein is CASSTGQGAYGYTF.

This clone was detected only a few times. The chain recombines TRBV7-6 with TRBJ1-1; TRBD1 matches 7 bases. The CDR3 contains 14 residues. Trimming cost V 4 bases and J 4 bases; bases outside gene matches: 6. From germline, CDR1 is SGHVS and CDR2 FNYEAQ. CDR3 sequence: CASSSRQGGTEAFF. As DNA, the CDR3 is TGTGCCAGCAGCTCCCGACAGGGTGGCACTGAAGCTTTCTTT.

This chain joins TRBV4-2 and TRBJ1-3, with unresolved D. The CDR3 totals 15 residues. Germline CDR1 is LGHNA and CDR2 is YNFKEQ. Trimming stripped 0 bases from V and 5 bases from J, with 11 bases between. CDR3 sequence: CASSQDFSRRNTIYF. The CDR3, as DNA: TGTGCCAGCAGCCAAGATTTTTCGAGGAGAAACACCATATATTTT.

This clone occurred a few times. J is TRBJ2-7 and V is TRBV9; the D is unclear. The V gene lost 0 bases and the J gene lost 2 bases, with 9 bases spanning the gap. This CDR3 contains 14 residues. Germline CDR1 is SGDLS and CDR2 is YYNGEE. The CDR3 loop is CASSVGHGTYEQYF. CDR3 coding DNA: TGTGCCAGCAGCGTAGGACACGGTACCTACGAGCAGTACTTC.

This clone was recorded once. The chain links TRBV10-3 to TRBJ2-7, with 9 bases that match TRBD1. This CDR3 region has 14 residues. V trimming: 5 bases; J trimming: 5 bases; junction bases outside the gene matches: 7. Germline CDR1 is ENHRY and CDR2 is SYGVKD. CDR3 loop: CAISPGQGLHEQYF. The CDR3 DNA follows: TGTGCCATCAGTCCGGGACAGGGCCTTCACGAGCAGTACTTC.

V and J are TRBV4-2 and TRBJ1-6, with D maybe TRBD1 (5 bases). CDR1 is LGHNA, CDR2 YNFKEQ, per germline. With 4 bases removed from V and 6 bases from J, the gap between germline ends came to 16 bases. The CDR3 totals 16 residues. CDR3 coding DNA: TGTGCCAGCAGCCCCCAATCAGGGATAACTAATTCACCCCTCCACTTT. This sequence encodes CASSPQSGITNSPLHF.

The chain carries TRBV28 and TRBJ2-3, with 14 bases identical to TRBD2. The CDR3 is made up of 17 amino acids. The V gene end was trimmed by 5 bases and the J gene end by 7 bases; junction bases not matched to a gene: 11. CDR1 and CDR2 from the germline V gene are MDHEN and SYDVKM. CDR3 residues: CASSPGLAGGHINTQYF. The CDR3, as DNA: TGTGCCAGCAGTCCAGGACTAGCGGGAGGCCACATAAATACGCAGTATTTT.

The chain uses TRBV25-1 and TRBJ1-2; the match to TRBD1 covers 8 bases. V lost 4 bases to trimming and J lost 6 bases; unmatched junction nucleotides: 7. Germline CDR1 and CDR2: MGHDK and SYGVNS. CDR3 length: 14 amino acids. The CDR3 region has the DNA TGTGCCAGCAGTGTAGTGGGGGACAGGCATGGCTACACCTTC. Amino acid sequence: CASSVVGDRHGYTF.